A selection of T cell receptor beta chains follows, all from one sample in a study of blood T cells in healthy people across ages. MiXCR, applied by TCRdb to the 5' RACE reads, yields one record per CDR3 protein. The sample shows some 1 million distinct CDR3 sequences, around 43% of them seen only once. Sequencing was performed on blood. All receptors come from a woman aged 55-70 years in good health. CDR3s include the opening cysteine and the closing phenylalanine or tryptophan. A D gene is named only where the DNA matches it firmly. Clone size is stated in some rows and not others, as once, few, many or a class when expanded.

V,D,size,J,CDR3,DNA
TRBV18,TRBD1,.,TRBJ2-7,CASSFDRASYEQYF,TGTGCCAGCTCATTTGACAGGGCCTCCTACGAGCAGTACTTC
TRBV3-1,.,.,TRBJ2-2,CASSHGTGELFF,TGTGCCAGCAGCCATGGGACCGGGGAGCTGTTTTTT
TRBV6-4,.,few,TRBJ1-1,CASSVTGTNTEAFF,TGTGCCAGCAGTGTTACGGGTACGAACACTGAAGCTTTCTTT
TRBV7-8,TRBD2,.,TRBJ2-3,CASRGRVTSGSYSTDTQYF,TGTGCCAGCAGGGGCCGAGTGACTAGCGGCTCTTACAGCACAGATACGCAGTATTTT
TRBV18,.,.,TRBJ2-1,CASSPERGLANEQFF,TGTGCCAGCTCACCAGAGAGGGGGCTAGCGAATGAGCAGTTCTTC
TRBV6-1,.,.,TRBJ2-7,CASSEERIPSYEQYF,TGTGCCAGCAGTGAAGAAAGGATTCCTTCCTACGAGCAGTACTTC
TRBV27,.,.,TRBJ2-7,CASSPSGFEQYF,TGTGCCAGCAGTCCATCGGGGTTCGAGCAGTACTTC
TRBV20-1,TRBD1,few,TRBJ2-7,CSAPPDDRGSSYEQYF,TGCAGTGCCCCTCCCGACGACAGGGGGAGCTCCTACGAGCAGTACTTC
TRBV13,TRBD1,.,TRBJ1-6,CASSIGTAPLHF,TGTGCCAGCAGCATAGGGACAGCACCCCTCCACTTT
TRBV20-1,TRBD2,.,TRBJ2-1,CSAVQREGYNEQFF,TGCAGTGCTGTTCAGCGGGAGGGGTACAATGAGCAGTTCTTC
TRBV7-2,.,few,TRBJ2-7,CASSLVRSSGEQYF,TGTGCCAGCAGCTTAGTTCGGAGCTCCGGGGAGCAGTACTTC
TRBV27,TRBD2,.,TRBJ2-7,CASRNGPPGLASYEQYF,TGTGCCAGCCGTAATGGGCCACCGGGACTAGCATCCTACGAGCAGTACTTC
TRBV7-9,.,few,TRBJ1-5,CASSDQGRNQPQHF,TGTGCCAGCAGTGACCAGGGACGCAATCAGCCCCAGCATTTT
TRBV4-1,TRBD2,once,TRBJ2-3,CASSQDGAGGPTDTQYF,TGCGCCAGCAGCCAAGATGGGGCGGGAGGGCCCACAGATACGCAGTATTTT
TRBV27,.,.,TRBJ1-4,CASSLSVVVGEKLFF,TGTGCCAGCAGTTTATCAGTAGTAGTAGGTGAAAAACTGTTTTTT
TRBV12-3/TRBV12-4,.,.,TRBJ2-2,CASSRDTIIGELFF,TGTGCCAGCAGCCGGGACACCATCATCGGGGAGCTGTTTTTT
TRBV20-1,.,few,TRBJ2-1,CSARDGGSHNEQFF,TGCAGTGCTAGAGATGGGGGGTCCCACAATGAGCAGTTCTTC
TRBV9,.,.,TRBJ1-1,CASSVTARGRENTEAFF,TGTGCCAGCAGCGTAACGGCCCGGGGCAGAGAAAACACTGAAGCTTTCTTT
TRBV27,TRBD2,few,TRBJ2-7,CASSLPQTSGAAYEQYF,TGTGCCAGCAGTTTACCGCAAACTAGCGGGGCCGCCTACGAGCAGTACTTC
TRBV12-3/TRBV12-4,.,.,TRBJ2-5,CASMRTAPETQYF,TGTGCCAGCATGAGGACCGCTCCGGAGACCCAGTACTTC
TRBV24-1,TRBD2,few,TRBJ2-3,CATSDSTSGRAGDTQYF,TGTGCCACCAGTGATTCGACTAGCGGGAGGGCCGGAGATACGCAGTATTTT
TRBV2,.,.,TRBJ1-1,CASLAGFNTEAFF,TGTGCCAGCCTAGCGGGGTTTAACACTGAAGCTTTCTTT
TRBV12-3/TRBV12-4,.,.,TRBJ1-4,CASSSRGMGRTNEKLFF,TGTGCCAGCAGTTCCCGGGGTATGGGGAGGACTAATGAAAAACTGTTTTTT
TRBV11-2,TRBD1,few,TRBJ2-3,CASSSGQGRTDTQYF,TGTGCCAGCAGCTCCGGACAGGGACGCACAGATACGCAGTATTTT
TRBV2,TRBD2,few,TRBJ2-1,CASSYGGLGRGNEQFF,TGTGCCAGCAGCTACGGGGGACTAGGGAGAGGCAATGAGCAGTTCTTC
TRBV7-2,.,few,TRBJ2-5,CASSFGRGTKETQYF,TGTGCCAGCAGCTTTGGGAGGGGGACGAAAGAGACCCAGTACTTC
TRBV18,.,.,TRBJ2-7,CASSPRQGTIYEQYF,TGTGCCAGCTCACCACGTCAGGGGACGATTTACGAGCAGTACTTC
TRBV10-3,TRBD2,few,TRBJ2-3,CAIRTSGYTDTQYF,TGTGCCATCAGGACTAGCGGGTACACAGATACGCAGTATTTT
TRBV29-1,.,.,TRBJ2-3,CSVVPETDTQYF,TGCAGCGTTGTACCAGAAACAGATACGCAGTATTTT
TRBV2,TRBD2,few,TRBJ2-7,CASTETSGHYEQYF,TGTGCCAGCACTGAGACTAGCGGGCATTACGAGCAGTACTTC
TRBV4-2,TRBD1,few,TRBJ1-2,CASSLGQGADGYTF,TGTGCCAGCAGCCTCGGACAGGGGGCTGATGGCTACACCTTC
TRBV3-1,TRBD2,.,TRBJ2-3,CASSPSSGSAADTQYF,TGTGCCAGCAGCCCCTCTAGCGGGAGTGCCGCAGATACGCAGTATTTT
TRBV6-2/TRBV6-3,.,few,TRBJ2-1,CASSYLSSSGGYNEQFF,TGTGCCAGCAGTTACCTTTCTTCCAGCGGTGGTTACAATGAGCAGTTCTTC
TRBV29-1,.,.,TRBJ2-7,CSVEDWAGGSYEQYF,TGCAGCGTTGAAGATTGGGCAGGGGGGTCCTACGAGCAGTACTTC
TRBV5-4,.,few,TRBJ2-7,CASSSERAFGAYEQYF,TGTGCCAGCAGCTCGGAGAGAGCTTTCGGGGCCTACGAGCAGTACTTC
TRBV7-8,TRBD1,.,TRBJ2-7,CASSLGTGVFYEQYF,TGTGCCAGCAGCTTAGGGACAGGGGTTTTCTACGAGCAGTACTTC
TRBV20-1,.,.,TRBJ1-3,CSARQLDTIYF,TGCAGTGCTAGACAGCTCGACACCATATATTTT
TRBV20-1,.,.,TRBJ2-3,CSARDRMGLDTQYF,TGCAGTGCTAGAGATCGAATGGGGCTAGATACGCAGTATTTT
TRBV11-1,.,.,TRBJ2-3,CASSFGLQSTDTQYF,TGTGCCAGCAGCTTCGGCCTTCAGAGCACAGATACGCAGTATTTT
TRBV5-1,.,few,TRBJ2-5,CASSLAGAAIETQYF,TGCGCCAGCAGCTTGGCAGGGGCCGCGATAGAGACCCAGTACTTC
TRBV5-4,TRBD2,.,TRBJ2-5,CASSLDPGRGTQYF,TGTGCCAGCAGCTTGGATCCAGGGAGGGGGACCCAGTACTTC
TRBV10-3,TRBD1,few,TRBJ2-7,CAIQNKRTGSGEQYF,TGTGCCATCCAGAATAAAAGGACAGGGTCGGGAGAGCAGTACTTC
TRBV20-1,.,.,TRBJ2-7,CSARGAASSYEQYF,TGCAGTGCTAGAGGTGCGGCGAGCTCCTACGAGCAGTACTTC
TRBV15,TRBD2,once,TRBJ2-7,CATSRDQAGVSYNEQYF,TGTGCCACCAGCAGAGATCAAGCGGGAGTCTCCTACAATGAGCAGTACTTC
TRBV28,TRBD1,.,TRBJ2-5,CASSVPRGSETQYF,TGTGCCAGCAGTGTACCCAGGGGGTCTGAGACCCAGTACTTC
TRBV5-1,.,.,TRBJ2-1,CASSLPQSSYNEQFF,TGCGCCAGCAGCTTGCCTCAGAGCTCCTACAATGAGCAGTTCTTC
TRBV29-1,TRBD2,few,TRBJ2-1,CSVEDWQRGLAAYNEQFF,TGCAGCGTTGAAGATTGGCAGCGGGGGCTAGCGGCCTACAATGAGCAGTTCTTC
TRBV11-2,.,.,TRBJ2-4,CASSLAPRGSIAKNIQYF,TGTGCCAGCAGCTTAGCCCCGAGGGGGTCTATAGCCAAAAACATTCAGTACTTC
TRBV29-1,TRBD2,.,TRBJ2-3,CSGRGTSGSGSTDTQYF,TGCAGCGGCAGGGGGACTAGCGGGAGTGGGAGCACAGATACGCAGTATTTT
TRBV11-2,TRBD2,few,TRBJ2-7,CASSLGLAGSTYEQYF,TGTGCCAGCAGCTTAGGACTAGCGGGATCCACCTACGAGCAGTACTTC
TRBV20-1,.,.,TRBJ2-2,CSASAGAGTGELFF,TGCAGTGCTAGCGCGGGGGCGGGGACCGGGGAGCTGTTTTTT
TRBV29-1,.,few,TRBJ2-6,CSAISGANVLTF,TGCAGCGCCATCTCTGGGGCCAACGTCCTGACTTTC
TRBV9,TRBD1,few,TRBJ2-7,CASSVGDSTYEQYF,TGTGCCAGCAGCGTAGGGGACAGCACCTACGAGCAGTACTTC